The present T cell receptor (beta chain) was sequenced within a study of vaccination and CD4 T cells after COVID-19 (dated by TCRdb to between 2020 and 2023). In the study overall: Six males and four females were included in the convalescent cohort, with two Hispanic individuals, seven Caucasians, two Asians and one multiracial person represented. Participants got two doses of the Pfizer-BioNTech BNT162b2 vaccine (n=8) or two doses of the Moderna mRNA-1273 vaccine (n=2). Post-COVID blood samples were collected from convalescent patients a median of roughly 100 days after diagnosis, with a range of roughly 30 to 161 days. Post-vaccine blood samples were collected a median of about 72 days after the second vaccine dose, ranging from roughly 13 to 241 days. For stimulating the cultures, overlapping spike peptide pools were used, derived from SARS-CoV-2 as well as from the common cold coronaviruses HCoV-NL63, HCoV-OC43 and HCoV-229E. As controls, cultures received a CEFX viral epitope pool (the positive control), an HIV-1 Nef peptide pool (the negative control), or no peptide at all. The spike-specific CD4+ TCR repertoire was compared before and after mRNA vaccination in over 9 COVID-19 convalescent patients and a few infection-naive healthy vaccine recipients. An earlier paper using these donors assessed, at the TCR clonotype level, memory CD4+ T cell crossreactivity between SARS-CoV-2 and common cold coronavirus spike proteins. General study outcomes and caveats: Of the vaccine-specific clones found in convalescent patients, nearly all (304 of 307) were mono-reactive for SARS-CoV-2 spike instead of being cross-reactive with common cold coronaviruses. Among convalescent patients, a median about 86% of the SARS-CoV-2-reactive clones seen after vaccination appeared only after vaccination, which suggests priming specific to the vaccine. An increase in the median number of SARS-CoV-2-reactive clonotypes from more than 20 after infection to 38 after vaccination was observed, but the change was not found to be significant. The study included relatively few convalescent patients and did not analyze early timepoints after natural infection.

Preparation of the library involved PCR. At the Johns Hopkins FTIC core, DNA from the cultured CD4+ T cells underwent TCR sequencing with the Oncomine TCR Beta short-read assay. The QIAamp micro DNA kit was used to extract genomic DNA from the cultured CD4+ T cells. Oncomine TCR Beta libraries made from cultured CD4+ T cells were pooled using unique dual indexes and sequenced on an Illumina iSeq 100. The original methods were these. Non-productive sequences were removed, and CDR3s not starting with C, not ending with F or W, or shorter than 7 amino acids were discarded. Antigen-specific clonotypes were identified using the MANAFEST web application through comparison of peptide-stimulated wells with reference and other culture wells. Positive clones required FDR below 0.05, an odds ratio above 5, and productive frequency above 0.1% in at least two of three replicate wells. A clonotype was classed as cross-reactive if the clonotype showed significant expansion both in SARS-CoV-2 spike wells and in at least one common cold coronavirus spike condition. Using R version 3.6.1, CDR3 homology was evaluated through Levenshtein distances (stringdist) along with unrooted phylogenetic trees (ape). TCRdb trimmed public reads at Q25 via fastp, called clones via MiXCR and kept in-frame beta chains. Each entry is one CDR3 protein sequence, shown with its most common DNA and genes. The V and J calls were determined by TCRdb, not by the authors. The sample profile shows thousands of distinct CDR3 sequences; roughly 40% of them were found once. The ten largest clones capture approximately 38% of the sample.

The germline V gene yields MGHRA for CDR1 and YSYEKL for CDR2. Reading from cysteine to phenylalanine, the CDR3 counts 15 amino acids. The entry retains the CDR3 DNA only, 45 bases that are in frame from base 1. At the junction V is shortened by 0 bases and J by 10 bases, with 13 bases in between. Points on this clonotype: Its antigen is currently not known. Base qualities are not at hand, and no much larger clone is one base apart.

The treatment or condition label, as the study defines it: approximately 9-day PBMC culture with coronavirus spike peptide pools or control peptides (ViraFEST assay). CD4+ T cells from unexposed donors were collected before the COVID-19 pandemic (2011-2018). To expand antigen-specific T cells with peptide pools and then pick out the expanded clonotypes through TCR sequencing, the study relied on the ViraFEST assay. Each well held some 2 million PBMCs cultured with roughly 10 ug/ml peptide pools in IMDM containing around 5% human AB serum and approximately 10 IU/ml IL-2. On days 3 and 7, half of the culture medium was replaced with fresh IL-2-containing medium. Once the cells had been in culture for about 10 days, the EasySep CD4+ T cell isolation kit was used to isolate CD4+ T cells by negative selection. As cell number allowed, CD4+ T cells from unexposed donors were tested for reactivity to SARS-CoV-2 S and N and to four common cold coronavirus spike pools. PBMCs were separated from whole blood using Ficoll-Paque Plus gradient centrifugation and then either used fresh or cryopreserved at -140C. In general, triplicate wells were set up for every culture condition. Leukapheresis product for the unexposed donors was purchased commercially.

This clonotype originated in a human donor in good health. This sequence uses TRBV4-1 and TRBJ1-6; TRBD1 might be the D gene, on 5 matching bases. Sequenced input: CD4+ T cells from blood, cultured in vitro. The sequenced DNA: TGCGCCAGCAGCCAAGATGGCAGGGAAGGCTCACCCCTCCACTTT. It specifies CASSQDGREGSPLHF.